The present T cell receptor beta chain was sequenced within a study of T and B cells in COVID-19 patients. Study-level information: Most recovered patients had mild to moderate COVID-19 treated as outpatients. Study-wide results and caveats: Of 2,331 TCR clusters found only in the recovered cohort, 31 had low generation probability.

From blood, roughly 240-550 ng of genomic DNA served as TRB template. Multiplex PCR with BIOMED2 TRB-A/B primer pools amplified TRB rearrangements. TCRdb re-derived calls from the multiplex PCR reads in MiXCR, one entry per CDR3 protein. This sample carries some 8,700 distinct CDR3 sequences, about 28% of them seen once, and the ten largest clones take 5.5%. This CDR3 is 18 amino acids long. Losses at the gene ends were 4 bases for V and 1 base for J; bases not matched to a gene: 13. CDR1 and CDR2 (germline): SGHDT, YYEEEE. In the case of this clonotype: Its antigen is currently unknown.

The TCR was taken from a human donor who had recovered from COVID-19. Sequenced sample: blood. This chain uses TRBV5-6 with TRBJ1-1; 10 bases align to TRBD1. CDR3: CASSGWATGGAQNTEAFF. DNA of the CDR3: TGTGCCAGCAGCGGTTGGGCGACAGGGGGCGCTCAGAACACTGAAGCTTTCTTT.